One sample yielded the 15 T cell receptor beta chains listed below, sequenced in a study of monozygotic twins with inflammatory bowel disease. Each CDR3 protein gets one entry in TCRdb, which reprocessed the 5' RACE reads and gives no DNA. The repertoire table contains approximately 330,000 distinct CDR3 sequences. Sequenced material: blood. The receptor source for this set is a human donor with ulcerative colitis or Crohn's disease, or a healthy co-twin of an affected twin (not recorded which).

The chain employs TRBV5-1 and TRBJ2-1; TCRdb's assignment of TRBD1 cannot be checked, as there is no DNA. CDR3 length: 15 amino acids. CDR1 is SGHRS, CDR2 YFSETQ, per germline. The CDR3 loop is CASSSGTGVTYEQFF.

The chain carries TRBV10-3 and TRBJ1-2. The CDR3 contains 14 residues. Germline V CDR1 and CDR2: ENHRY, SYGVKD. CDR3 residues: CAITSNWDTNGYTF.

Here the CDR3 reads CATSRDLPESNEKLFF. V and J are TRBV15 and TRBJ1-4. The length of the CDR3 is 16 residues. Germline V CDR1 and CDR2: LNHNV, YYDKDF (reference sequence).

The V and J genes are TRBV3-1 and TRBJ2-7; TCRdb's D call of TRBD2 is untestable without DNA. CDR3 length equals 13 residues. CDR1 and CDR2 from the germline V gene are LGHDT and YNNKEL (reference sequence). The CDR3 loop is CASMEASSYEQYF.

The chain uses TRBV7-2 and TRBJ2-2; no DNA is available, so the TRBD2 call from TCRdb remains unchecked. This CDR3 comprises 15 residues. Germline CDR1 is SGHTA and CDR2 is FQGNSA. The CDR3 reads CASSPLPGDTGELFF.

J is TRBJ2-7 and V is TRBV2; the TCRdb D gene call, TRBD1, has no DNA to confirm it. CDR1 SNHLY and CDR2 FYNNEI come from the germline V gene. CDR3 length equals 15 residues. CDR3 protein: CASSETFGGGYEQYF.

This sequence joins TRBV10-2 and TRBJ2-7; without DNA, the TCRdb call of TRBD1 cannot be checked. The CDR3 is made up of 15 amino acids. Per germline, CDR1 WSHSY and CDR2 SAAADI. This CDR3 reads CASSPSTGPSYEQYF.

The rearrangement links TRBV29-1 to TRBJ1-5. The germline gives CDR1 SQVTM, CDR2 ANQGSEA. The CDR3 is made up of 14 amino acids. CDR3 in amino acids: CSASLSGSNQPQHF.

V usage is TRBV7-2 and J usage is TRBJ2-3; TCRdb lists TRBD1, though no DNA is available to test this call. Germline CDR1 is SGHTA and CDR2 is FQGNSA. This CDR3 contains 16 residues. CDR3 sequence: CASSLPLGRGTDTQYF.

The chain recombines TRBV5-1 with TRBJ2-7. Germline CDR1 is SGHRS and CDR2 is YFSETQ. The CDR3 contains 13 residues. This CDR3 is CASSLLRGYEQYF.

The CDR3: CAISELRSSGANVLTF. The chain employs TRBV10-3 and TRBJ2-6. From germline, CDR1 is ENHRY and CDR2 SYGVKD. There are 16 residues in the CDR3.

This chain joins TRBV12-3 or TRBV12-4 and TRBJ2-2. The CDR3 extends over 13 amino acids. The CDR3 is CASSPGTTGELFF.

J is TRBJ2-1 and V is TRBV2; TCRdb outputs TRBD2, but without DNA this stays unchecked. Germline loops: CDR1 SNHLY, CDR2 FYNNEI. The CDR3 totals 15 residues. The chain's CDR3 is CASRPTSLNYNEQFF.

The chain uses TRBV29-1 and TRBJ2-4; TCRdb's D call of TRBD1 is untestable without DNA. The CDR3 length is 12 residues. Germline CDR1 and CDR2: SQVTM and ANQGSEA. CDR3 loop: CSVGARENIQYF.

J is TRBJ2-5 and V is TRBV5-1; TCRdb selects TRBD1, and the lack of DNA leaves this call unchecked. This CDR3 spans 14 amino acids. The germline gives CDR1 SGHRS, CDR2 YFSETQ. This CDR3 reads CASSLEGPQETQYF.